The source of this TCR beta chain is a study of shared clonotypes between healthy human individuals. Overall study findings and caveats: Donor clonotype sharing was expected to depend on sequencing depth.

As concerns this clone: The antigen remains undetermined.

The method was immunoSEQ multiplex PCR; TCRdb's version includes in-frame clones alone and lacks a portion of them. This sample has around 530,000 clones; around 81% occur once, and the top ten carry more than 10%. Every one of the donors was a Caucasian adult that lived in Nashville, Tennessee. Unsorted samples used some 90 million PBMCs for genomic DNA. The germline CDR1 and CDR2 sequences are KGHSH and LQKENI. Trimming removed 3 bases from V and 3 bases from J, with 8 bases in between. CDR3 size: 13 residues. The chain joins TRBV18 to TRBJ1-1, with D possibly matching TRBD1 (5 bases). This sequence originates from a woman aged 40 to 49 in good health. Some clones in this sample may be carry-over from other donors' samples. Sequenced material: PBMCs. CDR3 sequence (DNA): TGTGCCAGCTCACCCTTGGGGGACACTGAAGCTTTCTTT. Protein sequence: CASSPLGDTEAFF.